Presented here are 28 T cell receptor beta chains from one specimen sequenced in a study of blood T cell repertoires in COVID-19. Profiling relied on immunoSEQ multiplex PCR, and the TCRdb table lists in-frame clones only, not all of them. The sample lists tens of thousands of clones, more than 80% seen once, with roughly 4.8% in the top ten. Sequenced: peripheral blood. The receptors come from an elderly man with COVID-19, enrolled during active disease.

The J gene is TRBJ1-5, the V gene TRBV25-1; tentative D call: TRBD1 (5 bases). The V end lost 6 bases, the J end lost 7 bases, and 13 bases lay between the germline ends. The CDR3 totals 13 residues. Germline CDR1 reads MGHDK; CDR2 reads SYGVNS. The CDR3 sequence: CASSPQGNQPQHF. CDR3 in DNA: TGTGCCAGCAGCCCTCAGGGAAACCAGCCCCAGCATTTT.

This clone was seen only once. J is TRBJ1-5 and V is TRBV19; D remains unclear. The CDR3 is 15 amino acids. Germline CDR1 is LNHDA and CDR2 is SQIVND (reference sequence). V shed 6 bases and J shed 2 bases, with 14 bases lying between them. CDR3 DNA: TGTGCCAGTAGAGGGAGAGGAACCGGCAATCAGCCCCAGCATTTT. Its protein is CASRGRGTGNQPQHF.

This chain joins TRBV14 and TRBJ2-1, with D perhaps matching TRBD2 (6 bases). CDR1 and CDR2 (germline): SGHDN, FVKESK. The length of the CDR3 is 18 residues. The V end was cut by 7 bases, the J end by 0 bases, with 22 bases between. Here the CDR3 DNA reads TGTGCCAGCAATGACGGCGGGATGGTAGGCAGCTCCTACAATGAGCAGTTCTTC. This codes for CASNDGGMVGSSYNEQFF.

Turning to this clone: At one end, the junction sequence differs from germline, possibly due to a read error. The chain carries TRBV18 and TRBJ2-7, with 10 bases that match TRBD2. Germline-derived CDR1 and CDR2 are KGHSH and LQKENI. The CDR3 is 16 residues long. The CDR3 DNA reads TGTGCCAGCTCACCTAACAGCGGGAGGGCCTCCTCCGAGCAGTACTTC. Protein sequence: CASSPNSGRASSEQYF. Together with reference TRBV18 and TRBJ2-7, the CDR3 gives the full variable domain: NAGVMQNPRHLVRRRGQEARLRCSPMKGHSHVYWYRQLPEEGLKFMVYLQKENIIDESGMPKERFSAEFPKEGPSILRIQQVVRGDSAAYFCASSPNSGRASSEQYFGPGTRLTVT.

Here the CDR3 reads CASSSLAGPDNEQFF. The CDR3 bases are TGTGCCAGCAGTTCACTAGCGGGGCCTGACAATGAGCAGTTCTTC. V gene TRBV11-2 combines with J gene TRBJ2-1, with TRBD2 matching 10 bases. The CDR3 contains 15 residues. Germline V gene lookup returns CDR1 SGHAT and CDR2 FQNNGV. The V gene end was trimmed by 6 bases and the J gene end by 5 bases; junction bases not matched to a gene: 7.

This clone has only a few counts. The chain employs TRBV4-2 and TRBJ2-7; possible D gene TRBD1, 5 bases. The CDR3 covers 16 residues. Germline V gene sequence: CDR1 LGHNA, CDR2 YNFKEQ. V lost 3 bases and J 4 bases, leaving 19 bases between the germline ends. The CDR3 spells CASSQRYRTDSYEQYF. In nucleotides, the CDR3 is TGTGCCAGCAGCCAGCGATACAGGACGGATAGTTACGAGCAGTACTTC.

The gene calls are TRBV5-4 and TRBJ1-1; no clear D gene. The CDR3 contains 13 residues. Per the germline V gene, CDR1 is SGHNT and CDR2 is YYREEE (reference sequence). Deletions cut 4 bases from V and 11 bases from J, with 18 bases between. CDR3 loop: CASSPTGGGLAFF. The CDR3, as DNA: TGTGCCAGCAGCCCCACCGGTGGAGGGCTGGCTTTCTTT.

This clone was seen a single time. This rearrangement joins TRBV12-3 or TRBV12-4 to TRBJ2-1, with a possible D match to TRBD2 (5 bases). The V end was cut by 3 bases, the J end by 9 bases, with 9 bases between. This CDR3 has 12 residues. CDR3 residues: CASSFYGVEQFF. CDR3 DNA sequence: TGTGCCAGCAGTTTTTACGGGGTTGAGCAGTTCTTC.

The gene calls are TRBV6-1 and TRBJ2-4; 8 bases line up with TRBD2. Germline trimming cut 4 bases from V and 0 bases from J; bases unmatched to any gene: 5. The CDR3 length is 16 residues. Germline V gene lookup returns CDR1 MNHNS and CDR2 SASEGT. The CDR3 DNA reads as TGTGCCAGCAGTGCGGGGGGGTACCTAGCCAAAAACATTCAGTACTTC. It yields the protein CASSAGGYLAKNIQYF.

The J gene is TRBJ2-7, the V gene TRBV28; 8 bases match TRBD1. The ends lost 6 bases at V and 3 bases at J; junction bases unmatched: 7. The CDR3 has 14 residues. CDR1 and CDR2 (germline): MDHEN, SYDVKM. The CDR3 coding sequence is TGTGCCAGCAGGGTGACAGGGGCATTCTACGAGCAGTACTTC. Translated, it gives CASRVTGAFYEQYF.

This clone was counted a few times. The V call is TRBV30, the J call TRBJ2-5; D remains unclear. The ends were cut back, 0 bases at V and 2 bases at J, with 10 bases in the middle. CDR3 length equals 14 residues. In germline, CDR1 is GTSNPN, CDR2 SVGIG (reference sequence). The CDR3, as DNA: TGTGCCTGGAGTGTACTCGAACTTCAAGAGACCCAGTACTTC. Translating it yields CAWSVLELQETQYF.

V gene TRBV5-1 combines with J gene TRBJ2-1; TRBD2 matches at 10 bases. This CDR3 has 18 amino acids. From germline, CDR1 is SGHRS and CDR2 YFSETQ. V gave up 4 bases and J gave up 3 bases; unmatched junction bases: 13. The CDR3 sequence is CASSPVTSGMTYYNEQFF. CDR3 bases: TGCGCCAGCAGCCCAGTCACTAGCGGGATGACTTACTACAATGAGCAGTTCTTC.

This clone was seen only once. V usage is TRBV12-3 or TRBV12-4 and J usage is TRBJ1-1; D is unresolved. The CDR3 is 12 amino acids. V dropped 1 base and J dropped 8 bases, with 8 bases sitting between them. The CDR3 coding sequence is TGTGCCAGCAGTTTAGGGACGGGGGAAGCTTTCTTT. It encodes CASSLGTGEAFF.

The chain employs TRBV29-1 and TRBJ1-2; TRBD1 matches 8 bases. This CDR3 spans 14 amino acids. Losses at the gene ends were 8 bases for V and 8 bases for J; bases not matched to a gene: 16. Germline values: CDR1 SQVTM, CDR2 ANQGSEA. The CDR3 sequence is CSSRDRSAEGGYTF. CDR3 coding DNA: TGCAGCTCGAGGGACAGGTCGGCCGAGGGAGGCTACACCTTC.

The chain employs TRBV30 and TRBJ1-3, with unresolved D. The CDR3 is made up of 14 amino acids. V lost 6 bases, J lost 0 bases, and 12 bases lay in between. Germline V gene sequence: CDR1 GTSNPN, CDR2 SVGIG (reference sequence). DNA for the CDR3: TGTGCCTGTACCTCCCGGAGCTCTGGAAACACCATATATTTT. Its protein product is CACTSRSSGNTIYF.

This chain joins TRBV30 and TRBJ1-1; weak D call: TRBD1 (6 bases). The CDR3 is 16 residues long. From germline, CDR1 is GTSNPN and CDR2 SVGIG (reference sequence). V was trimmed by 0 bases and J by 1 base, leaving 15 bases between them. The CDR3 region has the DNA TGTGCCTGGAGTGTCCAGGGGAGCTGGGGGAACACTGAAGCTTTCTTT. Translation gives CAWSVQGSWGNTEAFF.

J is TRBJ2-7 and V is TRBV6-5; possible D gene TRBD2, 6 bases. Germline CDR1 is MNHEY and CDR2 is SVGAGI. CDR3 length equals 15 residues. V was trimmed by 2 bases and J by 3 bases, leaving 14 bases between them. The CDR3 reads CASSYVEGRGYEQYF. The DNA of the CDR3 is TGTGCCAGCAGTTACGTGGAGGGAAGAGGCTACGAGCAGTACTTC.

The DNA of the CDR3 is TGTGCCAGCTCACTAGGACAGGGGAAGGGACCCCTCCACTTT. Its protein product is CASSLGQGKGPLHF. The rearrangement links TRBV18 to TRBJ1-6; 9 nucleotides agree with TRBD1. V was pared by 4 bases and J by 12 bases, with 7 bases of the junction left unmatched. The CDR3 is 14 amino acids. The germline CDR1 and CDR2 sequences are KGHSH and LQKENI.

J is TRBJ2-7 and V is TRBV14; D is undetermined. Trimming cost V 5 bases and J 6 bases, with 14 bases left between them. Per germline, CDR1 SGHDN and CDR2 FVKESK. This CDR3 is 13 amino acids long. The CDR3 is CASSVQVFVEQYF. CDR3 coding DNA: TGTGCCAGCAGCGTCCAGGTGTTCGTCGAGCAGTACTTC.

This clone has just a few counts. V usage is TRBV6-2 or TRBV6-3 and J usage is TRBJ1-1; D unresolved. Trimming took off 5 bases at V and 0 bases at J, with 10 bases between the two ends. Germline CDR1 MNHEY, CDR2 SVGEGT. The CDR3 extends over 14 amino acids. The CDR3 DNA follows: TGTGCCAGCAGTCCACGTAGATTGAACACTGAAGCTTTCTTT. Translating gives CASSPRRLNTEAFF.

This chain joins TRBV19 and TRBJ1-6; 9 bases are a match to TRBD1. The trim removed 7 bases at V and 8 bases at J, leaving 9 bases unmatched. From germline, CDR1 is LNHDA and CDR2 SQIVND (reference sequence). This CDR3 comprises 15 residues. CDR3 DNA sequence: TGTGCCAGTAAGCCTCCGGGACAGGGCGATTCACCCCTCCACTTT. Translated, it gives CASKPPGQGDSPLHF.

There are a few counts of this clone. The J gene is TRBJ2-7, the V gene TRBV15, with 7 bases fitting TRBD2. Germline CDR1 and CDR2: LNHNV and YYDKDF (reference sequence). The CDR3 runs 15 residues. After removal of 0 bases from V and 3 bases from J, the junction contained 5 bases not matched to a gene. The CDR3, as DNA: TGTGCCACCAGCAGAGATCCGGGGGAGGGCTACGAGCAGTACTTC. This encodes CATSRDPGEGYEQYF.

This rearrangement joins TRBV19 to TRBJ1-2; 10 nucleotides align to TRBD1. CDR3 length: 16 amino acids. Germline CDR1 reads LNHDA; CDR2 reads SQIVND (reference sequence). V gave up 1 base and J gave up 2 bases; unmatched junction bases: 4. CDR3 amino acids: CASSIGGGQGNYGYTF. The CDR3 region has the DNA TGTGCCAGTAGTATAGGAGGGGGACAGGGGAACTATGGCTACACCTTC. Variable domain in full (rest from reference TRBV19 and TRBJ1-2): DGGITQSPKYLFRKEGQNVTLSCEQNLNHDAMYWYRQDPGQGLRLIYYSQIVNDFQKGDIAEGYSVSREKKESFPLTVTSAQKNPTAFYLCASSIGGGQGNYGYTFGSGTRLTVV.

This sequence joins TRBV28 and TRBJ1-3; D unclear. There are 14 residues in the CDR3. CDR1 is MDHEN, CDR2 SYDVKM, per germline. V was pared by 8 bases and J by 0 bases, with 11 bases between. Written as DNA, the CDR3 is TGTGCCAGCCGGGAGACGAACTCTGGAAACACCATATATTTT. This gives the protein CASRETNSGNTIYF.

This clone appeared a few times. The V gene is TRBV18, the J gene TRBJ2-7, with TRBD1 as a possible D gene (6 bases). CDR3 length: 14 amino acids. Germline V gives CDR1 KGHSH, CDR2 LQKENI. V gave up 6 bases and J gave up 3 bases, with 15 bases separating them. This CDR3 is CASSTSVRGYEQYF. Here the CDR3 DNA reads TGTGCCAGCTCTACTAGTGTCAGGGGCTACGAGCAGTACTTC. Combining the CDR3 with reference TRBV18 and TRBJ2-7 gives the whole variable domain NAGVMQNPRHLVRRRGQEARLRCSPMKGHSHVYWYRQLPEEGLKFMVYLQKENIIDESGMPKERFSAEFPKEGPSILRIQQVVRGDSAAYFCASSTSVRGYEQYFGPGTRLTVT.

The chain has TRBV19 and TRBJ2-7; 8 bases align to TRBD1. The germline V gene encodes CDR1 LNHDA and CDR2 SQIVND (reference sequence). The CDR3 consists of 13 residues. Trimming at V came to 8 bases and at J to 5 bases, leaving 8 bases not matched to a gene. Here the CDR3 DNA reads TGTGCCAGTTCCCGGACAGGGAACCACGAGCAGTACTTC. Encoded protein: CASSRTGNHEQYF.

This clone was observed a handful of times. V is TRBV6-1 and J is TRBJ2-7, with D tentatively TRBD2 (5 bases). This CDR3 comprises 16 residues. V lost 4 bases and J lost 4, with 20 bases in between. Looked up from germline, CDR1 is MNHNS and CDR2 is SASEGT. The CDR3 is CASSGWAATRPYEQYF. CDR3 nucleotide sequence: TGTGCCAGCAGTGGCTGGGCGGCTACTAGACCTTACGAGCAGTACTTC.

The chain is built from TRBV28 and TRBJ2-5, with D possibly TRBD2 on 7 matching bases. Trimming removed 6 bases at V and 3 bases at J, with 11 bases between. The CDR3 covers 13 residues. Germline CDR1 is MDHEN and CDR2 is SYDVKM. CDR3 in amino acids: CASRGGGKETQYF. CDR3 coding DNA: TGTGCCAGCAGAGGGGGAGGGAAAGAGACCCAGTACTTC.